The T cell receptor beta chain described here comes from a study of cytomegalovirus exposure and HLA in healthy donors. Study-level background: The same platform as the approximately 730 first-cohort repertoires was used for the 90 to 150 validation repertoires, a later analysis reported.

Assay: immunoSEQ multiplex PCR; the TCRdb copy retains only in-frame clones and omits some. The sample carries 150,000 to 200,000 clones, about 84% recorded once. As to this clone: No antigen is known for it.

Separate from the roughly 670-subject first cohort, the 120-subject validation cohort was the one that the donors belonged to. The study's findings and limits: The authors enumerated some 160 TCR beta chains as linked to cytomegalovirus. Researchers reported that a few CMV-associated chains were confirmed in vitro as CMV antigen-specific.

Trimming pared 1 base from V and 4 bases from J, leaving 14 bases between. CDR3 length equals 15 residues. Looked up from germline, CDR1 is PRHDT and CDR2 is FYEKMQ (reference sequence). Material: PBMCs. This clonotype originated in a woman under 30 in good health and CMV-seronegative. This rearrangement joins TRBV13 to TRBJ2-7, with D perhaps TRBD2 (5 bases). The CDR3 loop is CASSLERAAGYEQYF. The CDR3 DNA is TGTGCCAGCAGCTTAGAGAGGGCAGCTGGGTACGAGCAGTACTTC.